A selection of T cell receptor beta chains follows, all from one sample in a study of blood T cell repertoires in COVID-19. The data were produced by immunoSEQ multiplex PCR, yet TCRdb's version contains in-frame clones alone and is incomplete. This sample has fewer than 150,000 clones; roughly 90% occur once, and the top ten carry 7.5% to 9.5%. Sequencing used peripheral blood. These receptors were collected from a woman between 65 and 79 years old who had recovered from COVID-19. The CDR3 runs from the conserved cysteine through the conserved F or W. The order of the fields is J gene, clone size, V gene, D gene, CDR3 protein, CDR3 DNA. A D gene is named only where the DNA matches it firmly. Size is stated for part of the rows, as once, few or many counts, or as a class when the clone is expanded.

J: TRBJ1-1; size: NA; V: TRBV6-5; D: TRBD1; CDR3: CASRNGQGNTEAFF; DNA: TGTGCCAGCAGAAACGGACAGGGGAACACTGAAGCTTTCTTT
J: TRBJ1-3; size: NA; V: TRBV10-3; D: NA; CDR3: CAISENPGTGNTIYF; DNA: TGTGCCATCAGTGAGAATCCGGGGACTGGAAACACCATATATTTT
J: TRBJ2-7; size: NA; V: TRBV10-3; D: TRBD2; CDR3: CAIQAGGLYEQYF; DNA: TGTGCCATCCAGGCGGGAGGGCTATACGAGCAGTACTTC
J: TRBJ1-1; size: NA; V: TRBV5-5; D: NA; CDR3: CASSFEIQGVFAFF; DNA: TGTGCCAGCAGCTTTGAGATTCAGGGTGTGTTTGCTTTCTTT
J: TRBJ2-7; size: NA; V: TRBV19; D: NA; CDR3: CASSRDSNYEQYF; DNA: TGTGCCAGTAGTAGGGACTCGAACTACGAGCAGTACTTC
J: TRBJ1-5; size: NA; V: TRBV19; D: NA; CDR3: CASSPRQGAHQPQHF; DNA: TGTGCCAGTAGTCCACGACAAGGGGCCCATCAGCCCCAGCATTTT
J: TRBJ2-7; size: NA; V: TRBV6-2/TRBV6-3; D: NA; CDR3: CASSSRSFWSGRNEQYF; DNA: TGTGCCAGCAGTTCCCGATCCTTTTGGTCAGGGCGCAACGAGCAGTACTTC
J: TRBJ2-1; size: NA; V: TRBV27; D: TRBD2; CDR3: CASSEREGRNEQFF; DNA: TGTGCCAGCAGCGAGCGGGAGGGCCGGAATGAGCAGTTCTTC
J: TRBJ2-2; size: NA; V: TRBV15; D: TRBD1; CDR3: CATSRSSGGADGELFF; DNA: TGTGCCACCAGCAGATCGTCAGGGGGCGCCGACGGGGAGCTGTTTTTT
J: TRBJ2-3; size: NA; V: TRBV29-1; D: TRBD2; CDR3: CSVEGTSGTDTQYF; DNA: TGCAGCGTCGAGGGGACTAGCGGCACAGATACGCAGTATTTT
J: TRBJ2-1; size: NA; V: TRBV6-4; D: NA; CDR3: CASSANGGIEQFF; DNA: TGTGCCAGCAGCGCAAACGGGGGTATTGAGCAGTTCTTC
J: TRBJ1-4; size: NA; V: TRBV28; D: NA; CDR3: CASGLAATNEKLFF; DNA: TGTGCCAGCGGCCTAGCCGCAACTAATGAAAAACTGTTTTTT
J: TRBJ1-4; size: NA; V: TRBV28; D: TRBD1; CDR3: CASSLTGANEKLFF; DNA: TGTGCCAGCAGTCTTACAGGGGCTAATGAAAAACTGTTTTTT
J: TRBJ2-1; size: few; V: TRBV7-9; D: NA; CDR3: CASRDLAPEQFF; DNA: TGTGCCAGCAGGGATCTAGCACCCGAGCAGTTCTTC
J: TRBJ2-1; size: NA; V: TRBV3-1/TRBV3-2; D: NA; CDR3: CASSLRGLNEQFF; DNA: TGTGCCAGCAGCCTGCGGGGATTAAATGAGCAGTTCTTC
J: TRBJ2-7; size: NA; V: TRBV21-1; D: NA; CDR3: CATLEGDEQYF; DNA: TGTGCCACCTTAGAAGGGGACGAGCAGTACTTC
J: TRBJ2-7; size: NA; V: TRBV7-3; D: NA; CDR3: CASSLWPGYEQYF; DNA: TGTGCCAGCAGCCTGTGGCCGGGCTACGAGCAGTACTTC
J: TRBJ1-6; size: NA; V: TRBV27; D: NA; CDR3: CASRRVPGNSPLHF; DNA: TGTGCCAGCAGGAGAGTACCGGGGAATTCACCCCTCCACTTT
J: TRBJ2-7; size: NA; V: TRBV5-6; D: TRBD1; CDR3: CASSGQGWRVSYEQYF; DNA: TGTGCCAGCAGCGGACAGGGGTGGAGGGTCTCCTACGAGCAGTACTTC
J: TRBJ2-3; size: NA; V: TRBV27; D: TRBD1; CDR3: CASSTGTGDRGTDTQYF; DNA: TGTGCCAGCAGCACCGGGACAGGGGACCGGGGGACAGATACGCAGTATTTT
J: TRBJ2-2; size: NA; V: TRBV24-1; D: TRBD2; CDR3: CATSDLIPDGLGFGTGELFF; DNA: TGTGCCACCAGTGATTTGATCCCCGATGGACTAGGGTTTGGCACCGGGGAGCTGTTTTTT
J: TRBJ2-5; size: NA; V: TRBV5-1; D: TRBD2; CDR3: CASSLNDGRAQETQYF; DNA: TGCGCCAGCAGCTTGAATGACGGGAGGGCCCAAGAGACCCAGTACTTC
J: TRBJ2-7; size: NA; V: TRBV28; D: TRBD2; CDR3: CASRGREGPEQYF; DNA: TGTGCCAGTCGCGGGCGGGAGGGCCCCGAGCAGTACTTC
J: TRBJ2-7; size: once; V: TRBV18; D: NA; CDR3: CASSRAQGPHSYEQYF; DNA: TGTGCCAGCTCACGGGCGCAGGGGCCCCACTCCTACGAGCAGTACTTC
J: TRBJ2-7; size: once; V: TRBV2; D: NA; CDR3: CASSEASRSQYF; DNA: TGTGCCAGCAGTGAAGCGAGTAGATCCCAGTACTTC
J: TRBJ2-3; size: NA; V: TRBV28; D: TRBD1; CDR3: CASSLWTGGAGTDTQYF; DNA: TGTGCCAGCAGTTTATGGACAGGGGGCGCGGGCACAGATACGCAGTATTTT
J: TRBJ1-2; size: NA; V: TRBV7-9; D: NA; CDR3: CVSSLASRGNYGYTF; DNA: TGTGTCAGCAGCTTAGCGTCCAGGGGAAACTATGGCTACACCTTC
J: TRBJ2-5; size: NA; V: TRBV30; D: TRBD2; CDR3: CAVARTSGPRGTQYF; DNA: TGTGCCGTCGCTCGGACTAGCGGGCCGCGGGGGACCCAGTACTTC
J: TRBJ2-7; size: NA; V: TRBV6-5; D: NA; CDR3: CASSYSGGAEQYF; DNA: TGTGCCAGCAGTTACTCCGGCGGGGCCGAGCAGTACTTC
J: TRBJ1-1; size: NA; V: TRBV3-1/TRBV3-2; D: TRBD1; CDR3: CASSQVYRGTEAFF; DNA: TGTGCCAGCAGCCAAGTTTACAGGGGCACTGAAGCTTTCTTT
J: TRBJ2-1; size: NA; V: TRBV5-1; D: TRBD2; CDR3: CASSSGSPYNEQFF; DNA: TGCGCCAGCAGTAGCGGGAGCCCGTACAATGAGCAGTTCTTC
J: TRBJ2-1; size: NA; V: TRBV5-1; D: TRBD2; CDR3: CASRRLAGVVNEQFF; DNA: TGCGCCAGCAGACGACTAGCGGGAGTGGTCAATGAGCAGTTCTTC
J: TRBJ1-2; size: NA; V: TRBV18; D: NA; CDR3: CASTKTQGVANYGYTF; DNA: TGTGCCAGCACCAAGACACAGGGAGTTGCTAACTATGGCTACACCTTC
J: TRBJ2-5; size: once; V: TRBV7-2; D: NA; CDR3: CASSHFRRGQETQYF; DNA: TGTGCCAGCAGCCACTTTAGGAGGGGACAAGAGACCCAGTACTTC
J: TRBJ1-2; size: NA; V: TRBV4-3; D: NA; CDR3: CASSQDREISGYTF; DNA: TGCGCCAGCAGCCAAGACAGGGAAATTTCCGGCTACACCTTC
J: TRBJ1-6; size: NA; V: TRBV7-9; D: TRBD1; CDR3: CASSPRQGDNSPLHF; DNA: TGTGCCAGCAGCCCTCGACAGGGGGACAATTCACCCCTCCACTTT
J: TRBJ2-3; size: NA; V: TRBV10-3; D: TRBD1; CDR3: CAIGDRALDTQYF; DNA: TGTGCCATCGGGGACAGGGCCTTGGATACGCAGTATTTT
J: TRBJ1-3; size: many; V: TRBV11-2; D: TRBD1; CDR3: CASSGGTGGNTIYF; DNA: TGTGCCAGCAGCGGGGGGACAGGAGGAAACACCATATATTTT
J: TRBJ1-2; size: NA; V: TRBV5-4; D: NA; CDR3: CASSTDNYGYTF; DNA: TGTGCCAGCAGCACAGATAACTATGGCTACACCTTC
J: TRBJ2-7; size: NA; V: TRBV3-1/TRBV3-2; D: TRBD2; CDR3: CASSQTSGRAGEQYF; DNA: TGTGCCAGCAGCCAAACTAGCGGGAGGGCCGGCGAGCAGTACTTC
J: TRBJ2-2; size: NA; V: TRBV2; D: TRBD2; CDR3: CASTRLAGGPNTGELFF; DNA: TGTGCCAGCACCCGACTAGCGGGGGGGCCTAACACCGGGGAGCTGTTTTTT
J: TRBJ2-3; size: NA; V: TRBV19; D: NA; CDR3: CASSSSADTQYF; DNA: TGTGCCAGTAGTTCGTCGGCAGATACGCAGTATTTT
J: TRBJ2-7; size: few; V: TRBV5-1; D: NA; CDR3: CASSFIGLPYEQYF; DNA: TGCGCCAGCAGCTTCATAGGACTTCCCTACGAGCAGTACTTC
J: TRBJ2-7; size: NA; V: TRBV10-3; D: NA; CDR3: CAISGDNVYEQYF; DNA: TGTGCCATCAGTGGGGACAATGTATACGAGCAGTACTTC
J: TRBJ2-3; size: NA; V: TRBV7-2; D: TRBD2; CDR3: CASSLGGLAFKDTQYF; DNA: TGTGCCAGCAGCTTAGGGGGACTAGCCTTTAAAGATACGCAGTATTTT
J: TRBJ2-7; size: once; V: TRBV6-1; D: NA; CDR3: CASSEQKVAEYF; DNA: TGTGCCAGCAGTGAGCAAAAGGTAGCGGAGTACTTC
J: TRBJ1-4; size: few; V: TRBV19; D: NA; CDR3: CASSIRGTNEKLFF; DNA: TGTGCCAGTAGTATTCGGGGGACTAATGAAAAACTGTTTTTT
J: TRBJ2-7; size: few; V: TRBV5-4; D: TRBD1; CDR3: CASSPGQASYEQYF; DNA: TGTGCCAGCAGCCCGGGACAGGCTTCCTACGAGCAGTACTTC
J: TRBJ2-1; size: NA; V: TRBV7-2; D: TRBD2; CDR3: CASTRSERGTGGQFF; DNA: TGTGCCAGCACCCGTTCCGAGCGGGGTACCGGGGGGCAGTTCTTC
J: TRBJ2-1; size: NA; V: TRBV30; D: NA; CDR3: CAWIAGRRRGIYNEQFF; DNA: TGTGCCTGGATTGCGGGTCGGCGGAGGGGAATCTACAATGAGCAGTTCTTC
J: TRBJ2-7; size: NA; V: TRBV9; D: TRBD1; CDR3: CASSVVPEGADLGEQYF; DNA: TGTGCCAGCAGCGTAGTCCCCGAGGGGGCGGATCTAGGCGAGCAGTACTTC
J: TRBJ1-1; size: NA; V: TRBV4-3; D: NA; CDR3: CASSQDHSETEAFF; DNA: TGCGCCAGCAGCCAAGATCACTCGGAGACTGAAGCTTTCTTT
J: TRBJ1-1; size: NA; V: TRBV27; D: NA; CDR3: CASSSRFGGLSTLDTEAFF; DNA: TGTGCCAGCAGTTCTCGATTCGGTGGGCTAAGTACACTGGACACTGAAGCTTTCTTT